This TCR beta chain originates from a study of T cell responses to AZD1222 COVID-19 vaccine. Study background: Doses given second, at about 4 or about 12 weeks, were pooled.

Sequencing was performed with immunoSEQ multiplex PCR; in TCRdb, only in-frame clones are kept and a portion is missing. The table records under 150,000 clones, approximately 91% of them present only once. Germline lookup yields CDR1 SNHLY and CDR2 FYNNEI. The CDR3 runs to 15 residues. J was trimmed by 4 bases and V by 7 bases; bases with no gene match: 9. The receptor comes from an adult in good health. Sequencing used peripheral blood, obtained on day 0 of AZD1222 vaccination. The rearrangement joins TRBV2 to TRBJ2-3, with 9 nucleotides matching TRBD2. The CDR3, as DNA: TGTGCCAGCACTAGTCTGCGGGGGGGTGCAGATACGCAGTATTTT. Amino acids: CASTSLRGGADTQYF. The full variable domain, rest sourced from reference TRBV2 and TRBJ2-3, is EPEVTQTPSHQVTQMGQEVILRCVPISNHLYFYWYRQILGQKVEFLVSFYNNEISEKSEIFDDQFSVERPDGSNFTLKIRSTKLEDSAMYFCASTSLRGGADTQYFGPGTRLTVL.